The 2 T cell receptor beta chains given below trace back to one sample, sequenced in a study of CD8 T cells in ankylosing spondylitis listed by TCRdb under 2017. Overall study results and their limits: Blood from ankylosing spondylitis patients appeared to be characterized by a TCR beta motif made up of eight highly homologous amino acid variants.

Their antigen targets remain unknown. Library preparation employed 5' RACE. Sequenced on an Illumina HiSeq 2500. TCRdb passed the public sequencing reads through fastp at Q25 and MiXCR, retaining productive beta sequences. Duplicate CDR3 protein sequences are folded into a single record with the most common DNA and genes. The sample profile shows a few hundred thousand distinct CDR3 sequences; about 22% of them were found once. About 16% of the sample rests with the top ten. Sequenced material: blood, either unsorted or a sorted T cell fraction (not recorded which). These receptors came from a male donor with ankylosing spondylitis.

The chain carries TRBV6-5 and TRBJ2-1; D may correspond to TRBD1 or TRBD2 (5 bases each). CDR3 length: 15 residues. The V and J ends lost 0 bases and 0 bases respectively, with 6 bases between them. Germline CDR1 is MNHEY and CDR2 is SVGAGI. DNA of the CDR3: TGTGCCAGCAGTTACTCAGGGACCTCCTACAATGAGCAGTTCTTC. It is translated as CASSYSGTSYNEQFF.

This clonotype was detected only a few times. This chain uses TRBV6-6 with TRBJ2-3; D is undetermined. The CDR3 consists of 13 residues. Germline V CDR1 and CDR2: MNHNY, SVGAGI (reference sequence). Between the trimmed V and J ends, which lost 0 bases and 5 bases, there was a span of 6 bases. CDR3 sequence: CASSYSGKDTQYF. In nucleotides, the CDR3 is TGTGCCAGCAGTTACTCGGGGAAAGATACGCAGTATTTT.